Listed here is a single TCR beta chain. This clonotype came up many times. It has no known antigen specificity. Qualities for individual bases were not recorded, and no much larger clone is one base off. This sample was taken from a study of CD8 T cells in ankylosing spondylitis (dated by TCRdb to 2017 to 2019). With regard to the full study: The study profiled T cell receptor beta repertoires in healthy donors and ankylosing spondylitis patients to find disease-linked TCR variants. In total, the full study cohort was made up of nearly 110 healthy donors and 25 or so ankylosing spondylitis patients. Peripheral blood was sampled, and synovial fluid was also collected from ankylosing spondylitis patients.

Overall study results and their limits: A TCR beta motif made up of several highly homologous amino acid variants appeared to be characteristic of blood from ankylosing spondylitis patients. Significant enrichment of the disease-linked clones was reported in matched synovial fluid samples from ankylosing spondylitis patients. A CD8+ phenotype was shown by the disease-linked clones, which were found at relatively low frequencies in peripheral blood. Some TCR beta motif variants had previously been reported in synovial fluid and blood of reactive arthritis patients, which suggested common disease-initiation mechanisms.

V loses 5 bases, J loses 5 bases, and the germline ends lie 13 bases apart. The germline V gene sets CDR1 to MNHEY and CDR2 to SVGEGT. Counted from cysteine to phenylalanine, this CDR3 has 14 amino acids. Left in the record is the CDR3 DNA by itself, 42 bases read in frame from the first base. Sequencing was performed on an Illumina HiSeq 2500. TCR beta libraries were prepared by quantitative 5'-RACE with molecular barcodes. The original methods were these. Disease-linked TCR variants were identified with a new computational method built on a probabilistic model of VDJ rearrangement. The public reads were reprocessed in TCRdb via fastp at Q25 and MiXCR, keeping in-frame beta chains. Entries that share a CDR3 protein sequence are merged under the most common genes and DNA. These V and J calls rely on TCRdb rather than the paper's analysis. The sample table contains about 130,000 distinct CDR3 sequences; only one count was recorded for roughly a tenth of them. Approximately 3.5% of the sample is held by the ten biggest clonotypes.

Sequenced material: blood, either unsorted or a sorted T cell fraction (not recorded which). This TCR derives from a male donor with ankylosing spondylitis or in good health (not recorded which). The V and J genes are TRBV6-2 or TRBV6-3 and TRBJ1-5, with no confident D gene call. The DNA sequence is given as TGTGCCAGCAGTCCCACAACCAGCCATCAGCCCCAGCATTTT. This encodes CASSPTTSHQPQHF.